Given below is one T cell receptor beta chain in context. This specimen belongs to a study of blood T cell repertoires in COVID-19. Study context: The origin of the acute and convalescent COVID-19 samples was the United States, Italy and Spain. Sources were T cells, B-cell-depleted T cells, or PBMCs; the material itself was cDNA or gDNA.

As processed by the authors: Cell counts per sample came from amplifying reference gene primers. Repertoires were generated with immunoSEQ multiplex PCR, while TCRdb's copy carries only in-frame clones and drops some. The V and J calls and clone size come from that table; D and trimming were worked out from the DNA. The sample consists of 120,000 to 150,000 clones, 85% to 90% of them appearing once. The length of the CDR3 is 15 residues. Trimming removed 5 bases from V and 4 bases from J, with 18 bases in between. Germline assignment: CDR1 SGHRS and CDR2 YFSETQ. The receptor was isolated from a woman aged 55-69 years with active COVID-19. The rearrangement uses TRBV5-1 and TRBJ2-5; D might be TRBD1 (6 bases). The specimen sequenced was peripheral blood. This chain's CDR3 is CASSFYPGQGETQYF. The CDR3 DNA follows: TGCGCCAGCAGTTTCTACCCGGGACAAGGAGAGACCCAGTACTTC.